This TCR beta chain was recovered during a study of control samples from healthy donors and cancer patients. From germline, CDR1 is SGHTA and CDR2 FQGTGA. Trimming took off 0 bases at V and 0 bases at J, with 9 bases between the two ends. This CDR3 comprises 15 residues. This table comes from immunoSEQ multiplex PCR, and its TCRdb copy is limited to in-frame clones, with some not included. This sample yields about 180,000 clones, of which 90% are seen a single time; approximately 1.4% belongs to the top ten. The chain recombines TRBV7-3 with TRBJ2-7; a possible D gene is TRBD2 (5 bases). The receptor was isolated from a woman in her 50s in good health. The sequenced sample consisted of blood. This CDR3 is CASSLTLGSSYEQYF. For the CDR3, the DNA is TGTGCCAGCAGCTTAACGTTGGGGAGCTCCTACGAGCAGTACTTC. The whole variable domain, filled in from reference TRBV7-3 and TRBJ2-7, reads GAGVSQTPSNKVTEKGKYVELRCDPISGHTALYWYRQSLGQGPEFLIYFQGTGAADDSGLPNDRFFAVRPEGSVSTLKIQRTERGDSAVYLCASSLTLGSSYEQYFGPGTRLTVT.